These 14 T cell receptor beta chains share one sample of origin, sequenced in a study of molecular identifiers for immune sequencing clone quantification. TCRdb re-analysed the PCR reads in MiXCR, keeping a single row per CDR3 protein. The sample has over 600,000 distinct CDR3 sequences, 15% to 20% seen once. Sequenced sample: naive CD8+ T cells from blood, with Jurkat cell RNA spiked in. The sample's subset: FACS-sorted CD8+CD4-CCR7+CD45RA+ naive T cells. The source is a human donor in good health. Some libraries in this study had Jurkat cell RNA spiked in.

This clonotype has more than one count but fewer than ten. The chain recombines TRBV27 with TRBJ2-3; 15 bases fit TRBD2. The CDR3 is 16 residues long. Looked up from germline, CDR1 is MNHEY and CDR2 is SMNVEV (reference sequence). Unmatched junction bases numbered 4, after V lost 6 bases and J lost 3 bases. The CDR3 is CASRPGTSGRTDTQYF. The CDR3 nucleotides read TGTGCCAGCAGACCTGGGACTAGCGGGAGGACAGATACGCAGTATTTT.

This clonotype was detected many times. This sequence joins TRBV12-3 or TRBV12-4 and TRBJ1-1; the match to TRBD1 covers 7 bases. The CDR3 spans 14 residues. V lost 4 bases, J lost 7 bases, and 9 bases stayed unmatched. The CDR3 DNA reads TGTGCCAGCAGTTCCCTAGGGGGACAGAATGAAGCTTTCTTT. Translated, it gives CASSSLGGQNEAFF.

This clonotype was found many times. The genes are TRBV11-2 and TRBJ2-7; 10 nucleotides align to TRBD1. The CDR3 length is 16 residues. The ends lost 7 bases at V and 6 bases at J; junction bases unmatched: 15. The germline CDR1 and CDR2 sequences are SGHAT and FQNNGV. CDR3 sequence reads: CASTPPPGQGPSEQYF. The CDR3 DNA reads TGTGCCAGCACCCCCCCACCGGGACAGGGGCCCTCCGAGCAGTACTTC.

Many counts were recorded for this clonotype. One end of the junction is discordant with germline, which a read error may explain. The rearrangement uses TRBV6-6 and TRBJ2-7; the match to TRBD2 covers 9 bases. CDR1 is MNHNY and CDR2 is SVGAGI in the germline V gene (reference sequence). CDR3 length equals 12 residues. The CDR3 bases are TGTGCCAGCAGTTACCTGCGGGAGGGGCCGAACTTC. It yields the protein CASSYLREGPNF.

This clonotype was observed at least ten times. The chain combines TRBV19 with TRBJ2-1; D is undetermined. CDR1 and CDR2 (germline): LNHDA, SQIVND (reference sequence). The CDR3 is 14 residues long. With 3 bases removed from V and 2 bases from J, the gap between germline ends came to 8 bases. The chain's CDR3 is CASSIGLAYNEQFF. In DNA form, the CDR3 reads TGTGCCAGTAGTATCGGGCTTGCCTACAATGAGCAGTTCTTC.

In its sample, this clonotype was seen many times. The chain couples TRBV20-1 to TRBJ2-3; D not certain. There are 16 residues in the CDR3. The germline V gene has CDR1 DFQATT and CDR2 SNEGSKA (reference sequence). Trimming pared 3 bases from V and 0 bases from J, leaving 16 bases between. The CDR3 DNA follows: TGCAGTGCTAGGAGTCACACCCGATCTAGCACAGATACGCAGTATTTT. Translated, it gives CSARSHTRSSTDTQYF.

This clonotype was detected only once. CDR3 DNA sequence: TGTGCCAGCAGCCCCGTGACTAGCGGGGGGGCGGATACGCAGCATTTT. Translation gives CASSPVTSGGADTQHF. The gene calls are TRBV7-7 and TRBJ2-3; perhaps TRBD1 as D (6 bases). The tail of the sequence fits TRBJ1-5 better, so the J call may be wrong. This CDR3 contains 16 residues. Looked up from germline, CDR1 is SSHAT and CDR2 is FNYEAQ (reference sequence).

This clonotype was picked up a small number of times. V gene TRBV10-2 combines with J gene TRBJ1-1; no reliable D call. In germline, CDR1 is WSHSY, CDR2 SAAADI. This CDR3 is 12 amino acids long. V lost 8 bases and J lost 11, with 18 bases in between. This chain's CDR3 is CASSSRGPWAFF. Written as DNA, the CDR3 is TGCGCCAGCTCATCAAGAGGACCGTGGGCTTTCTTT.

This rearrangement joins TRBV30 to TRBJ1-1; D ambiguous. V lost 0 bases and J 3 bases, leaving 8 bases between the germline ends. This CDR3 contains 13 residues. Looked up from germline, CDR1 is GTSNPN and CDR2 is SVGIG (reference sequence). The CDR3 nucleotides are TGTGCCTGGAGTGTACTCCCCCACACTGAAGCTTTCTTT. Translation: CAWSVLPHTEAFF.

Only a few counts were recorded for this clonotype. The chain is built from TRBV7-8 and TRBJ2-7; tentative D call: TRBD2 (5 bases). The germline gives CDR1 SGHVS, CDR2 FQNEAQ. The CDR3 has 16 amino acids. The V end lost 3 bases, the J end lost 2 bases, and 17 bases lay between the germline ends. CDR3 coding DNA: TGTGCCAGCAGCTTCCCGGGATCCTTAGCCGCCTACGAGCAGTACTTC. Protein product: CASSFPGSLAAYEQYF.

This clonotype was recorded at least ten times. This rearrangement joins TRBV9 to TRBJ1-3; D perhaps matches TRBD1 (5 bases). V was pared by 3 bases and J by 4 bases, with 5 bases between. From germline, CDR1 is SGDLS and CDR2 YYNGEE. The CDR3 is 12 residues long. As DNA, the CDR3 is TGTGCCAGCAGCGGACAGGGAAACACCATATATTTT. Encoded protein: CASSGQGNTIYF.

This rearrangement joins TRBV20-1 to TRBJ2-7, with D unresolved. The CDR3 is made up of 14 amino acids. V shed 1 base and J shed 5 bases, with 15 bases lying between them. Germline assignment: CDR1 DFQATT and CDR2 SNEGSKA (reference sequence). The CDR3 nucleotides read TGCAGTGCTAGAGGGGTTAAAGGTACCGACGAGCAGTACTTC. This sequence encodes CSARGVKGTDEQYF.

In this sample, this clonotype turned up many times. The chain uses TRBV24-1 and TRBJ2-3, with D perhaps matching TRBD1 (6 bases). The CDR3 is made up of 15 amino acids. The ends were cut back, 3 bases at V and 0 bases at J, with 9 bases in the middle. The germline V gene encodes CDR1 KGHDR and CDR2 SFDVKD. CDR3 amino acids: CATSDRTDSTDTQYF. The CDR3, as DNA: TGTGCCACCAGTGATCGGACAGATAGCACAGATACGCAGTATTTT.

This clonotype was picked up many times. This sequence joins TRBV27 and TRBJ1-1; maybe TRBD1 (6 bases). The CDR3 contains 15 residues. Germline V gives CDR1 MNHEY, CDR2 SMNVEV (reference sequence). Deletions cut 6 bases from V and 4 bases from J, with 18 bases between. CDR3 DNA: TGTGCCAGCAGCCCTGCCTGGGGGCGGTCCACTGAAGCTTTCTTT. It codes for CASSPAWGRSTEAFF.